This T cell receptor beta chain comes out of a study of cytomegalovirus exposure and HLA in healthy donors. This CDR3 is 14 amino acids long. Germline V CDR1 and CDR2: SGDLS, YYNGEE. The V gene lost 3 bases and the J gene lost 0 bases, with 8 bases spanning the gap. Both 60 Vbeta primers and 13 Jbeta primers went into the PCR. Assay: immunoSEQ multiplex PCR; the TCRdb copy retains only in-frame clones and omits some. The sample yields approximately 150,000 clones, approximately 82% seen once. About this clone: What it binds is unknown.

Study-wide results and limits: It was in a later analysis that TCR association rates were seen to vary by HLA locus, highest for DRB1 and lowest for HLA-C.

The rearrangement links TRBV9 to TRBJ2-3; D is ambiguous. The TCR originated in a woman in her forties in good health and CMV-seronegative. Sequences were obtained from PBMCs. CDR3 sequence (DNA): TGTGCCAGCAGCGCACGGTCTAGCACAGATACGCAGTATTTT. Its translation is CASSARSSTDTQYF.